This T cell receptor beta chain is drawn from a study of graft-versus-host responses after intestinal transplantation. Here immunoSEQ multiplex PCR was the method, and the copy in TCRdb shows in-frame clones only, minus some. The table includes under 15,000 clones, approximately 36% detected once. By sample share, this clone is medium-sized. From germline, CDR1 is SEHNR and CDR2 FQNEAQ (reference sequence). The CDR3 is made up of 16 amino acids. Trimming pared 3 bases from V and 0 bases from J, leaving 12 bases between. Responders that carried the CFSE label, about 200,000 of them, were plated with about 200,000 irradiated, violet-dye-labeled stimulator cells.

The genes are TRBV7-9 and TRBJ2-1; D call uncertain. The material was alloreactive CD8+ T cells from a mixed lymphocyte reaction culture, obtained before intestinal transplant. Subset here: CFSE-low proliferating T cells sorted from roughly six-day pre-transplant mixed lymphocyte reaction (GvH or HvG direction). This clonotype was obtained from a human patient who received an intestinal transplant. This CDR3 reads CASSLGGASSYNEQFF. For the CDR3, the DNA is TGTGCCAGCAGCTTGGGCGGAGCGAGCTCCTACAATGAGCAGTTCTTC.